This T cell receptor (beta chain) was captured in a study of blood T cell repertoires in COVID-19. For the study at large: Sites in the United States, Italy and Spain provided acute and convalescent COVID-19 samples.

CDR1 and CDR2 (germline): MNHEY, SMNVEV (reference sequence). The length of the CDR3 is 11 residues. Trimming removed 6 bases from V and 7 bases from J, with 9 bases in between. Some clones are missing from TCRdb's copy, which holds only in-frame ones; the method was immunoSEQ multiplex PCR. This table holds around 190,000 clones, about 80% found once. Sequencing used peripheral blood. The chain recombines TRBV27 with TRBJ1-2; D is uncertain. This receptor was taken from a woman in her forties or fifties with active or convalescent COVID-19. The DNA of the CDR3 is TGTGCCAGCAGCCCAGGCCTTGGCTACACCTTC. Its protein product is CASSPGLGYTF.